This note documents a single TCR beta chain sequence. The data originate from a study of blood T cell repertoires in COVID-19. Sequencing used immunoSEQ multiplex PCR; TCRdb keeps in-frame clones, though not all of them. The table has about 430,000 clones, over 75% seen once. Specimen: PBMCs or T cells enriched from blood (not recorded which). This sequence originates from a woman between 25 and 40 years old with acute COVID-19.

CDR3 DNA sequence: TGTGCCAGCAGCGTAGTCCCGGCCGGGGAAAAACTGTTTTTT. The encoded protein is CASSVVPAGEKLFF. V gene TRBV9 combines with J gene TRBJ1-4; D unclear. The germline gives CDR1 SGDLS, CDR2 YYNGEE. The V and J ends lost 0 bases and 8 bases respectively, with 11 bases between them. The CDR3 runs 14 residues.